A selection of T cell receptor beta chains follows, all from one sample in a study of blood T cell repertoires in COVID-19. The assay was immunoSEQ multiplex PCR, and TCRdb's table has in-frame clones only and misses some. The table lists a few hundred thousand clones, about 87% of them singletons. Sequencing was performed on peripheral blood. These receptors originate from a woman between 65 and 79 years old with active or convalescent COVID-19. Each CDR3 is given with its conserved first and last residue. A row's size may be missing; if present it is once, few, many or a size class.

v_gene | len | abundance | CDR3aa
TRBV7-2 | 14 | - | CASSYGGGNQPQHF
TRBV9 | 14 | - | CASSATPGATEAFF
TRBV19 | 12 | - | CASRTSGGPGIF
TRBV6-2/TRBV6-3 | 14 | - | CASSYLGQIYGYTF
TRBV7-2 | 14 | - | CASREQGEGSPLHF
TRBV6-5 | 14 | many | CASRNHGGTGELFF
TRBV7-3 | 13 | - | CASSPTDRAEAFF
TRBV5-1 | 11 | - | CASSPGLEQYF
TRBV14 | 13 | few | CASSPYRNTEAFF
TRBV7-2 | 17 | - | CASSLVPGDESNQPQHF
TRBV12-3/TRBV12-4 | 12 | - | CASTQADQPQHF
TRBV7-2 | 14 | - | CASSGDRGHTEAFF
TRBV24-1 | 16 | - | CATSDLTDREGETQYF
TRBV7-6 | 16 | once | CASSVSGTRGTGELFF
TRBV19 | 13 | - | CASSRGTNYGYTF
TRBV29-1 | 17 | - | CSVEGEQGPVPHNEQFF
TRBV18 | 18 | - | CASSSKPGQTATNEKLFF
TRBV19 | 15 | - | CASGETGIENTEAFF
TRBV19 | 14 | - | CASSLQGARGKAFF
TRBV2 | 13 | - | CASSEARRGELFF
TRBV4-3 | 15 | few | CASSQLRSTDSPLHF
TRBV6-5 | 15 | - | CASTTGGGMDAEAFF
TRBV21-1 | 15 | - | CASSIYCSGTYEQYF
TRBV28 | 13 | - | CATHQVGNQPQHF
TRBV11-2 | 12 | - | CASSLGTAEAFF
TRBV10-3 | 15 | - | CAISESAGGQDTQYF
TRBV9 | 13 | - | CASSIQGVKEQFF
TRBV29-1 | 11 | - | CSVRTGVGYTF
TRBV28 | 13 | - | CASNVQDTYEQYF
TRBV2 | 15 | - | CASSELGAVRGGYTF
TRBV6-5 | 13 | - | CASSPVLNTEAFF
TRBV19 | 14 | once | CASRLQGASYGYTF
TRBV7-2 | 16 | - | CASSSYGTGGAGTQYF
TRBV6-6 | 13 | - | CASSPPGRREAFF
TRBV28 | 14 | - | CASSFPGTISPLHF
TRBV27 | 14 | once | CASSPLELTETQYF